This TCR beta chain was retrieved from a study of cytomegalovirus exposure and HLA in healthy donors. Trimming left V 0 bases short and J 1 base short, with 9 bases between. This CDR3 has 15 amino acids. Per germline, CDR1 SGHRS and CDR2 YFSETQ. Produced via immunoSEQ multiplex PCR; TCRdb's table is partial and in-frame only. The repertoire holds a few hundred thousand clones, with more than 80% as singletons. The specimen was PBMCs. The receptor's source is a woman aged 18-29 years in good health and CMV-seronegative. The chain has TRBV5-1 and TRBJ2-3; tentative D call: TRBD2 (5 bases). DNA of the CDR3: TGCGCCAGCAGCTTGGGGGGAGTGGGCACAGATACGCAGTATTTT. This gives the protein CASSLGGVGTDTQYF.